This TCR beta chain comes out of a study of neurological immune-mediated disorders. TCRdb redid the calling of the 5' RACE reads with MiXCR, one entry per CDR3 protein. The table shows under 70,000 distinct CDR3 sequences, with less than 5.5% occurring only once. This clonotype has only a few counts. The CDR3 length is 15 residues. Trimming stripped 1 base from V and 6 bases from J, with 19 bases between. Germline V lookup: CDR1 DFQATT, CDR2 SNEGSKA (reference sequence). The receptor's source is a woman under 40 with multiple sclerosis. The chain has TRBV20-1 and TRBJ2-7; D possibly matches TRBD1 or TRBD2 (5 bases each). The sample was PBMCs. The CDR3 loop is CSARVGKGRGIEQYF. CDR3 coding DNA: TGCAGTGCTAGAGTCGGAAAGGGACGCGGTATCGAGCAGTACTTC.